The present T cell receptor (beta chain) was sequenced within a study of T cells after yellow fever vaccination. Using its own MiXCR run on the 5' RACE reads, TCRdb lists one record per CDR3 protein. The sample lists about 58,000 distinct CDR3 sequences; around 6.2% were seen once. Many counts were recorded for this clonotype. Germline CDR1 reads SNHLY; CDR2 reads FYNNEI. V was shortened by 0 bases and J by 8 bases, with 19 bases between the two germline ends. This CDR3 is 16 amino acids long. Sequencing was performed on PBMCs, either bulk or a sorted T-cell subset (CD4+, CD8+, memory, or dextramer-sorted; not recorded which), taken on the day of the yellow fever booster vaccination. The genes are TRBV2 and TRBJ1-2; D unclear. The sequence was collected from a man aged 18 to 29 who received the YFV17D yellow fever vaccine. This CDR3 reads CASSEALSWREWGYTF. The CDR3 coding sequence is TGTGCCAGCAGTGAAGCGCTTTCTTGGAGGGAGTGGGGCTACACCTTC.